Listed here are 19 T cell receptor beta chains from one sample, sequenced in a study of shared clonotypes between healthy human individuals. Clones were read by immunoSEQ multiplex PCR, and TCRdb kept only the in-frame ones, dropping some. The sample holds over 850,000 clones; around 78% are singletons and the top ten take about 0.52%. Sequencing was performed on memory CD4+ T cells from PBMCs. Subset in this sample: CD45RA-negative fraction. These receptors all stem from a man between 18 and 35 years old in good health. Some clones in this sample may be carry-over from other donors' samples.

The chain is built from TRBV5-1 and TRBJ2-7, with TRBD1 matching over 11 bases. CDR3 size: 17 residues. Germline V gene lookup returns CDR1 SGHRS and CDR2 YFSETQ. V lost 3 bases and J lost 7; bases outside the gene matches: 15. The CDR3 DNA reads as TGCGCCAGCAGCTACGTGACCACCGGGACAGGGGGAAAGGAGCAGTACTTC. Its protein product is CASSYVTTGTGGKEQYF.

This clone showed up just a few times. The CDR3 bases are TGTGCCAGCAGCTGGGTGGGGGTAGCGACGGGAGGGCGAGATACGCAGTATTTT. The encoded protein is CASSWVGVATGGRDTQYF. The chain is built from TRBV13 and TRBJ2-3; 8 bases line up with TRBD2. J gave up 5 bases and V 4 bases, and 17 bases lay outside the gene matches. The germline gives CDR1 PRHDT, CDR2 FYEKMQ (reference sequence). There are 18 residues in the CDR3.

The chain carries TRBV19 and TRBJ1-1; 8 bases align to TRBD1. CDR3 length equals 15 residues. Unmatched junction bases numbered 12, after V lost 2 bases and J lost 10 bases. Germline CDR1 LNHDA, CDR2 SQIVND (reference sequence). CDR3 nucleotides: TGTGCCAGTAGTATAAGGGACAGACAGGGGCAAGGAGCTTTCTTT. This sequence encodes CASSIRDRQGQGAFF.

The chain carries TRBV11-1 and TRBJ1-2, with a tentative D call TRBD1 (6 bases). Germline V gene lookup returns CDR1 SGHAT and CDR2 FQDESV (reference sequence). CDR3 length: 14 amino acids. V dropped 2 bases and J dropped 6 bases, with 13 bases sitting between them. The CDR3 loop reads CASSLRPDRNGYTF. CDR3 sequence (DNA): TGTGCCAGCAGCTTAAGGCCAGACAGGAATGGCTACACCTTC.

The rearrangement joins TRBV18 to TRBJ1-1; 8 nucleotides align to TRBD1. Germline V gives CDR1 KGHSH, CDR2 LQKENI. The V and J ends lost 3 bases and 5 bases, in that order; junction bases with no gene match: 5. The CDR3 runs to 14 residues. Here the CDR3 reads CASSPSGGETEAFF. The CDR3 bases are TGTGCCAGCTCACCGTCAGGGGGCGAAACTGAAGCTTTCTTT.

Note on this clone: The same CDR3 also results from other DNA sequences found in this sample. V and J are TRBV18 and TRBJ2-1, with 9 bases that match TRBD2. This CDR3 region has 16 residues. With 3 bases clipped from V and 2 bases from J, the junction kept 5 bases outside the gene matches. Germline V gene lookup returns CDR1 KGHSH and CDR2 LQKENI. The CDR3 loop reads CASSPMTSGTYNEQFF. Written as DNA, the CDR3 is TGTGCCAGCTCACCGATGACTAGCGGAACCTACAATGAGCAGTTCTTC.

V is TRBV7-3 and J is TRBJ2-2; possible D gene TRBD1, 5 bases. This CDR3 is built from 14 residues. Trimming took 4 bases from V and 1 from J, leaving 7 bases between them. Germline V gives CDR1 SGHTA, CDR2 FQGTGA. CDR3 residues: CASSSGQNTGELFF. The CDR3 region has the DNA TGTGCCAGCAGCTCTGGACAGAACACCGGGGAGCTGTTTTTT. The whole variable domain, remainder taken from reference TRBV7-3 and TRBJ2-2, is GAGVSQTPSNKVTEKGKYVELRCDPISGHTALYWYRQSLGQGPEFLIYFQGTGAADDSGLPNDRFFAVRPEGSVSTLKIQRTERGDSAVYLCASSSGQNTGELFFGEGSRLTVL.

The chain recombines TRBV19 with TRBJ2-5; a weak D match, TRBD1 (6 bases). Trimming removed 6 bases at V and 4 bases at J, with 18 bases between. This CDR3 spans 15 amino acids. Germline V gene sequence: CDR1 LNHDA, CDR2 SQIVND (reference sequence). As DNA, the CDR3 is TGTGCCAGTAGCCCCACAGGGACCCAGGGAGAGACCCAGTACTTC. This sequence encodes CASSPTGTQGETQYF.

This clone was seen more than once but under ten times. The same CDR3 also results from other DNA sequences found in this sample. The chain uses TRBV28 and TRBJ1-5; D remains unclear. V was pared by 2 bases and J by 5 bases, with 7 bases between. Per the germline V gene, CDR1 is MDHEN and CDR2 is SYDVKM. This CDR3 region has 13 residues. The DNA for the CDR3 is TGTGCCAGCAGTTTACCCCCAGATCAGCCCCAGCATTTT. Translating it yields CASSLPPDQPQHF.

Worth noting for this clone: Other DNA variants within this sample encode the same CDR3. J is TRBJ2-7 and V is TRBV4-1, with a weak D call TRBD1 (5 bases). From germline, CDR1 is MGHRA and CDR2 YSYEKL. V lost 3 bases, J lost 4 bases, and 7 bases lay in between. The CDR3 has 12 residues. CDR3 in DNA: TGCGCCAGCAGCCACCCAGGGTACGAGCAGTACTTC. It encodes CASSHPGYEQYF.

The chain couples TRBV2 to TRBJ2-5, with D perhaps matching TRBD2 (6 bases). Deletions cut 8 bases from V and 2 bases from J, with 12 bases between. This CDR3 is 13 amino acids long. The germline gives CDR1 SNHLY, CDR2 FYNNEI. The CDR3 DNA sequence: TGTGCCAGCGGAGGGCAGCGACAAGAGACCCAGTACTTC. Residues: CASGGQRQETQYF.

The chain employs TRBV2 and TRBJ2-5, with D possibly TRBD2 on 6 matching bases. V was cut by 11 bases and J by 5 bases, with 18 bases left in between. This CDR3 has 13 residues. Germline V gene sequence: CDR1 SNHLY, CDR2 FYNNEI. The CDR3 loop reads CAGGTDRLETQYF. CDR3 bases: TGTGCCGGAGGGACGGATAGACTGGAGACCCAGTACTTC.

The chain carries TRBV7-3 and TRBJ1-1; maybe TRBD1 (6 bases). Per the germline V gene, CDR1 is SGHTA and CDR2 is FQGTGA. The CDR3 covers 19 residues. V was shortened by 4 bases and J by 1 base, with 25 bases between the two germline ends. The CDR3 sequence is CASSSGTSLPRRENTEAFF. The DNA for the CDR3 is TGTGCCAGCAGCTCCGGGACATCCTTACCAAGGAGAGAGAACACTGAAGCTTTCTTT.

The chain recombines TRBV7-2 with TRBJ2-1; D ambiguous. This CDR3 spans 15 amino acids. Germline CDR1 SGHTA, CDR2 FQGNSA. Trimming took off 1 base at V and 5 bases at J, with 12 bases between the two ends. CDR3 DNA sequence: TGTGCCAGCAGCTTAGTGTTAGCCAGAGACAATGAGCAGTTCTTC. This translates into CASSLVLARDNEQFF.

This chain connects TRBV28 to TRBJ2-5, with TRBD1 matching over 9 bases. CDR3 length equals 16 residues. Germline trimming cut 6 bases from V and 4 bases from J; bases unmatched to any gene: 12. Germline CDR1 is MDHEN and CDR2 is SYDVKM. The CDR3 DNA follows: TGTGCCAGCAGAGATACGGGACAGGGAGGGGGAGAGACCCAGTACTTC. It translates to CASRDTGQGGGETQYF.

The chain uses TRBV6-1 and TRBJ2-3; D ambiguous. Trimming pared 7 bases from V and 1 base from J, leaving 9 bases between. The CDR3 contains 13 residues. Germline lookup yields CDR1 MNHNS and CDR2 SASEGT. The CDR3 coding sequence is TGTGCCAGCATGCAGCAGGGCACAGATACGCAGTATTTT. Encoded protein: CASMQQGTDTQYF.

CDR3 sequence: CASSQQSFGTGHTEAFF. The CDR3 nucleotides read TGTGCCAGCAGCCAGCAATCGTTCGGGACAGGGCACACTGAAGCTTTCTTT. V and J are TRBV4-2 and TRBJ1-1; TRBD1 agrees at 9 bases. Trimming removed 3 bases from V and 3 bases from J; junction bases left unmatched: 11. Per the germline V gene, CDR1 is LGHNA and CDR2 is YNFKEQ. This CDR3 spans 17 amino acids.

The gene calls are TRBV30 and TRBJ2-3; D may be TRBD2 (6 bases). The germline V gene has CDR1 GTSNPN and CDR2 SVGIG (reference sequence). The CDR3 length is 15 residues. The V end was cut by 1 base, the J end by 4 bases, with 15 bases between. The CDR3 nucleotides read TGTGCCTGGAGTGGGGGTCGTGGAGGGCCAGATACGCAGTATTTT. It codes for CAWSGGRGGPDTQYF.

The chain has TRBV4-3 and TRBJ2-1; 13 bases are shared with TRBD2. Per germline, CDR1 LGHNA and CDR2 YSLEER. CDR3 length: 16 residues. The ends lost 3 bases at V and 9 bases at J; junction bases unmatched: 8. CDR3 nucleotides: TGCGCCAGCAGCCAGGAATGGACTAGCGGGAGAGGTGAGCAGTTCTTC. Translated: CASSQEWTSGRGEQFF.